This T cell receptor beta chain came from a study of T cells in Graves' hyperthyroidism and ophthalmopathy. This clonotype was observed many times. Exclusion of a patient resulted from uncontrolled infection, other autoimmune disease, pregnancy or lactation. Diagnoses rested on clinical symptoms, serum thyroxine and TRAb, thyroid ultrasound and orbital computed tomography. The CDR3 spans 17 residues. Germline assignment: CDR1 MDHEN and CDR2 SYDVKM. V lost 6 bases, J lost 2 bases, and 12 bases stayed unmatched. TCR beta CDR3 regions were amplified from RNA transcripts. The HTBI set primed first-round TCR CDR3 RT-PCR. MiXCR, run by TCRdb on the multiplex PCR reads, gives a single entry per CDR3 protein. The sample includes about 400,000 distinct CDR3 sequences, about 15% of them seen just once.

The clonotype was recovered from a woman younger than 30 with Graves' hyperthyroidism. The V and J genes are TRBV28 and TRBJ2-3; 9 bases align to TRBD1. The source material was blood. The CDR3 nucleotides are TGTGCCAGCAGCCCCCGGACAGGGGCTACGAACACAGATACGCAGTATTTT. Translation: CASSPRTGATNTDTQYF.